Sequencing of this T cell receptor beta chain was carried out in a study of cytomegalovirus exposure and HLA in healthy donors (dated by TCRdb to about 2017). For the wider study: According to an earlier analysis of a few hundred of the donors, some 180 million T cells yielded some 120 million unique TCR beta sequences and roughly 280 Gb of sequence data. An early release covering over 500 HLA-typed donors comprised 300 to 350 gigabases of sequencing data and around 80 million unique TCR sequences. Of the roughly 400 genotyped donors, about 80% fell in the genetic ancestry cluster associated with self-reported Caucasian donors. The study was designed to test whether signatures of past pathogen exposure could be identified by cataloging public T cell receptors. The study profiled the T cell repertoires of 666 subjects by immunosequencing and related them to cytomegalovirus serostatus. Along with the roughly 670-subject first cohort, a separate validation cohort of approximately 110 different subjects was used. To predict cytomegalovirus infection status, the study combined high-throughput TCR immunosequencing, statistical association of individual TCRs with disease status, and machine learning. A later analysis re-analyzed previously published TCR beta repertoires from 666 donors and added high-resolution HLA genotyping to study TCR occurrence patterns. In the later analysis, no new phenotypic data were used to find candidate immune exposures; instead, reliance was placed on TCR beta sequences and their occurrence across donors. An earlier analysis of several hundred of the donors applied high-throughput TCR beta sequencing to assess whether each TCR beta V gene segment acted as functional or pseudogenic. Alongside the repertoire data, information on donor age, sex, ethnicity and CMV serostatus was compiled. A later genetic analysis used genome-wide SNP genotypes for about three fifths of the roughly 700 donors, treating that subset as a discovery cohort. All discovery cohort repertoires had been generated using a single sequencing platform. HLA typing covered class I and class II loci at four-digit resolution. The number of donors typed differed by locus, with 629-630 for A, B, C, DRB1 and DQB1, over 500 for DQA1, approximately 570 for DPA1, and around 460 for DPB1. Because of strong linkage in the cohort, four to six DR-DQ haplotypes were treated as single units for association and clustering. Among 398 genotyped donors of the cohort, an average of around 240,000 unique TCR beta nucleotide sequences were sequenced per donor, about a sixth of them non-productive.

Details on this clone: The antigen it binds to is not known. No per-base quality is available; no much larger clone lies one base away.

The cohort consisted of 650 to 850 healthy bone marrow donors. At the time of sampling, every cohort member was nominally healthy, though immune exposures that went unrecorded were likely present. The donor tested CMV seronegative and was one of the 352 seronegative cohort members. Every donor gave a peripheral blood sample, and the peripheral blood mononuclear cells from that sample were used for TCR beta sequencing. Genomic DNA was extracted from the blood cell samples with the Qiagen DNeasy Blood Extraction Kit. The investigation overall reported the following: When HLA alleles, especially DR and DQ, strongly co-occurred, TCR associations were difficult to assign to individual alleles. Sequencing depth was assumed to be roughly uniform across donors in the presence/absence analyses, though that assumption may not hold. In a later analysis, TCR association rates were found to vary across HLA loci, with the most associated TCRs seen for DRB1 alleles and the fewest for HLA-C alleles. Compared with the roughly 670-donor mean, donors in an Asian-associated ancestry cluster had fewer N-insertions in productive TCRs, according to a later genetic analysis. This cohort had only TCR beta chains sequenced, and the lack of alpha or paired-chain data limited which features could be detected. V-gene and J-gene trimming of TCR beta chains was associated with a missense DCLRE1C variant in a later genetic analysis, and the association was replicated in an independent cohort. A further reported finding was that TCR beta sequences accurately predicted the HLA-A and HLA-B alleles for most subjects in the first cohort. In vitro tests confirmed that a few of the cytomegalovirus-associated TCR beta chains recognize cytomegalovirus antigens. Most TCR sequences were seen in very few donors, while some public TCRs were found in many individuals. Because counts were too low, some 16 rarely observed V segments, including chromosome 9 orphons, were excluded from the earlier analysis of 587 of the donors. The 87-base-pair reads could not distinguish some IMGT-functional V segments, including TRBV6-2 and TRBV6-3, so those segments were excluded. In an earlier analysis of some 540 of the donors, most TCR beta V segments appeared in productive rearrangements about 87% or about 30% of the time, broadly matching IMGT annotations. Correlated functional status among segregating V segments might reflect linkage disequilibrium, but an unknown experimental factor could not be ruled out. Specific HLA alleles were associated with 15,000 to 20,000 TCR beta sequences at a false discovery rate of 0.05 in a later analysis. The classifier was reported to diagnose cytomegalovirus status with high specificity and sensitivity in both the original cohort and the validation cohort. A group of highly shared sequence variants was considered likely to be a technical artifact of the sequencing pipeline. A later analysis found that most CMV-associated TCR beta chains appeared HLA-restricted, with HLA associations seemingly driven largely by CMV exposure. Immune exposure information for the cohort was limited to CMV serostatus. The study listed 150 to 200 TCR beta chains as associated with cytomegalovirus. Because HLA typing was unavailable for some donors at each locus, only the typed subset was used in association tests. Several of the top co-occurrence clusters appeared to be linked to parvovirus B19, influenza, CMV and Epstein-Barr virus, according to a later analysis. The authors suggested that the approach could potentially be generalized to other disease states and immunological phenotypes. In a later analysis, HLA-associated TCR beta chains showed more clonal expansion and lower generation probabilities than non-associated chains that were equally common.

Trimming costs V 7 bases and J 0 bases, and their ends lie 10 bases apart. Sequences MNHEY (CDR1) and SVGAGI (CDR2) are obtained from the germline V gene. The CDR3 runs 14 residues from the cysteine to the phenylalanine. Only CDR3 DNA is held: 42 bases, read in frame from base 1. Library creation used the immunoSEQ multiplex PCR assay. For the multiplex PCR, a mixture combining 60 forward primers for TCR Vbeta segments and 13 reverse primers for TCR Jbeta segments was used. A multiplex PCR assay on genomic DNA amplified the CDR3 region of rearranged TCR beta genes. The Illumina HiSeq System was used to sequence the amplified TCR beta libraries as 87-base-pair reads. In the source study's methods: In a later analysis, 80 million or so unique TCR beta chains were counted across the 500 to 700 repertoires, and approximately 11 million of these chains were shared by at least two donors. Raw reads were error-corrected and collapsed into unique sequences with a nearest-neighbor algorithm that merged closely related sequences to remove PCR and sequencing errors. CDR3 sequences were aligned to IMGT reference sequences to assign V, D and J gene segments. For a sequence to be retained, at least a six-nucleotide match to both a V gene segment and a J gene segment was required. Rearrangements were called productive when the CDR3 lacked stop codons and stayed in frame with V and J; all others were non-productive. Following IMGT convention, CDR3 was defined as the stretch from the second conserved V-encoded cysteine to the conserved J-encoded phenylalanine. The earlier analysis of about 530 of the donors excluded any sequence lacking an unambiguous match to a single V gene segment. An earlier analysis of 587 of the donors called V segments functional above 56.7% productive rearrangements and segregating when the between-donor standard deviation exceeded 5%. A statistical classification framework was built for diagnosing cytomegalovirus status from the catalog of TCR beta chain sequences. In a later analysis, V and J genes were assigned by comparing TCR nucleotide sequences against IMGT/GENE-DB human TR gene sequences. Using the TCRdist pipeline, a later analysis assigned CDR3 sequences along with most-parsimonious VDJ recombination scenarios. In a later analysis, each TCR beta chain was defined by its CDR3 amino acid sequence together with its V-gene family, and reads lacking a unique V-gene family were excluded. In a later analysis, some 600 highly shared, low-generation-probability nucleotide sequences were removed to address suspected cross-contamination and a sequencing artifact. In a later analysis, a clonal expansion index for each public chain was calculated from normalized within-repertoire ranks of inferred template counts. In a later analysis, generation probabilities were computed with a VDJ recombination model fitted to out-of-frame rearrangements, and the resulting probabilities were checked against IGoR. A later analysis scored TCR-TCR, TCR-HLA and TCR-CMV co-occurrence with hypergeometric tests, applying a repertoire-size bias correction to TCR pairs. In a later analysis, false discovery rates were estimated by permuting HLA or CMV assignments 20 times. In a later analysis, co-occurring TCRs were grouped using DBSCAN, and TCRdist sequence similarity was added for clustering within HLA-allele-positive subsets. Repertoires with fewer than 30,000 or more than 120,000 public chains were left out of co-occurrence clustering, as were about 5 repertoires with anomalous nucleotide sharing. Imported from immuneACCESS, the table was reduced by TCRdb to in-frame sequences with V and J called. These copies leave out some clones; in studies compared against another copy, an unresolved V gene accounts for under half, and the cause of the remainder is not known. The V and J calls and clone size are taken from that table; D and trimming were inferred from the DNA. Present in this sample are 120,000 to 150,000 clones, about three quarters of which were seen just once. The top ten clonotypes cover less than 2% of the sample.

Recombination linked TRBV6-5 to TRBJ2-1; too little of a D gene remains to name it. Sequenced: PBMCs. The sequence was collected from a man aged 35-49 years in good health and CMV-seronegative. The CDR3 here reads CASIDISSYNEQFF. The DNA is TGTGCCAGCATCGACATAAGCTCCTACAATGAGCAGTTCTTC.